These 10 T cell receptor beta chains were sequenced from one sample in a study of CD8 T cells in Susac syndrome. A quantity of about 0.5 to 1 ug RNA underwent reverse transcription using random hexamers. TCRdb passed the immunoSEQ multiplex PCR reads through MiXCR, listing each CDR3 protein once. The sample yields some 300,000 distinct CDR3 sequences, 85% seen once. Sequencing was done on a sample of CD8+ T cells from PBMCs. All receptors come from a human donor with multiple sclerosis.

The sample holds a few counts of this clonotype. The chain recombines TRBV7-9 with TRBJ1-5; D not certain. The V end was cut by 4 bases, the J end by 4 bases, with 5 bases between. The CDR3 covers 12 residues. The germline V gene has CDR1 SEHNR and CDR2 FQNEAQ (reference sequence). CDR3 loop: CASSSVNQPQHF. The CDR3 bases are TGTGCCAGCAGCTCCGTAAATCAGCCCCAGCATTTT.

The count of this clonotype is one. The chain has TRBV7-8 and TRBJ2-1; D perhaps matches TRBD2 (6 bases). Per germline, CDR1 SGHVS and CDR2 FQNEAQ. V shed 1 base and J shed 7 bases, with 14 bases lying between them. The CDR3 totals 15 residues. This CDR3 reads CASSLERGATNEQFF. CDR3 DNA: TGTGCCAGCAGCTTAGAACGCGGGGCTACTAATGAGCAGTTCTTC.

The rearrangement joins TRBV6-2 or TRBV6-3 to TRBJ2-1; D might be TRBD1 (6 bases). The CDR3 contains 13 residues. Germline assignment: CDR1 MNHEY and CDR2 SVGEGT. Trimming stripped 8 bases from V and 2 bases from J, with 10 bases between. CDR3 sequence reads: CASVGDTYNEQFF. DNA for the CDR3: TGTGCCAGCGTAGGGGACACCTACAATGAGCAGTTCTTC.

V gene TRBV6-2 or TRBV6-3 combines with J gene TRBJ2-1; possibly TRBD1 or TRBD2 for D (5 bases each). V was trimmed by 0 bases and J by 10 bases, leaving 10 bases between them. The CDR3 covers 13 residues. Germline CDR1 is MNHEY and CDR2 is SVGEGT. CDR3 loop: CASSYSMGVEQFF. The DNA of the CDR3 is TGTGCCAGCAGTTACTCGATGGGGGTCGAGCAGTTCTTC.

The V gene is TRBV7-6, the J gene TRBJ2-7; TRBD2 matches 7 bases. Germline CDR1 is SGHVS and CDR2 is FNYEAQ. Trimming removed 5 bases from V and 6 bases from J; junction bases left unmatched: 19. This CDR3 spans 17 amino acids. CDR3 bases: TGTGCCAGCAGCCCCCTGCTGCCGCGGGAGACTGTTGGCGAGCAGTACTTC. Protein product: CASSPLLPRETVGEQYF.

This chain connects TRBV30 to TRBJ2-2; D not certain. Looked up from germline, CDR1 is GTSNPN and CDR2 is SVGIG (reference sequence). The germline V and J ends were trimmed by 3 bases and 2 bases, with 7 bases remaining between them. CDR3 size: 13 residues. The CDR3 region is CAWSQDNTGELFF. The CDR3 DNA reads TGTGCCTGGAGCCAAGATAACACCGGGGAGCTGTTTTTT.

This chain uses TRBV9 with TRBJ2-1; D is undetermined. V lost 0 bases and J lost 0, with 7 bases in between. The CDR3 has 15 amino acids. CDR1 is SGDLS and CDR2 is YYNGEE in the germline V gene. The CDR3 loop reads CASSVVESSYNEQFF. The CDR3 DNA reads as TGTGCCAGCAGCGTAGTGGAGAGCTCCTACAATGAGCAGTTCTTC.

This clonotype was detected only a few times. This chain links TRBV28 with TRBJ2-7, with 8 bases matching TRBD1. Trimming cost V 5 bases and J 4 bases; bases outside gene matches: 1. The CDR3 has 12 amino acids. CDR1 MDHEN and CDR2 SYDVKM come from the germline V gene. The chain's CDR3 is CASSDRGYEQYF. The CDR3 DNA follows: TGTGCCAGCAGTGACAGGGGTTACGAGCAGTACTTC.

The V call is TRBV7-9, the J call TRBJ2-3, with unresolved D. CDR1 and CDR2 from the germline V gene are SEHNR and FQNEAQ (reference sequence). V was shortened by 1 base and J by 2 bases, with 7 bases between the two germline ends. This CDR3 has 14 amino acids. CDR3 sequence: CASSLDDNTDTQYF. The CDR3 DNA reads as TGTGCCAGCAGCTTAGACGACAACACAGATACGCAGTATTTT.

The chain has TRBV5-6 and TRBJ1-2; the D gene is possibly TRBD1 (5 bases). V lost 2 bases, J lost 3 bases, and 14 bases lay in between. The CDR3 extends over 15 amino acids. The germline V gene encodes CDR1 SGHDT and CDR2 YYEEEE. CDR3 residues: CASSFLGAGDYGYTF. The CDR3 bases are TGTGCCAGCAGCTTTCTTGGGGCCGGGGACTATGGCTACACCTTC.